Listed below are T cell receptor beta chains from one sample, sequenced in a study of OX40 agonist ivuxolimab in advanced cancers. Using immunoSEQ multiplex PCR, the repertoire was profiled, and TCRdb retains in-frame clones only, with some absent. Of 50,000 to 70,000 clones in the sample, about 85% were seen once. Specimen: CD4+ or CD8+ T cells sorted from blood, collected in a trial of the OX40 agonist ivuxolimab. These receptors were collected from an adult with an advanced solid tumor such as melanoma, head and neck, liver or kidney cancer. Both conserved end residues are part of each CDR3. D genes are given only for firm matches. Clone size is stated in some rows and not others, as once, few, many or a class when expanded.

j_gene | v_gene | abundance | d_gene | len | CDR3aa | CDR3nt
TRBJ2-1 | TRBV7-9 | . | . | 14 | CASSLAEWSGLQFF | TGTGCCAGCAGCTTAGCGGAGTGGTCAGGGCTGCAGTTCTTC
TRBJ2-3 | TRBV18 | . | . | 14 | CASSPSGGRDTQYF | TGTGCCAGCTCACCATCCGGGGGGCGCGATACGCAGTATTTT
TRBJ2-3 | TRBV5-1 | . | . | 15 | CASSLRGWGTDTQYF | TGCGCCAGCAGCTTGAGAGGGTGGGGCACAGATACGCAGTATTTT
TRBJ1-1 | TRBV19 | . | . | 15 | CASSPRGGVDTEAFF | TGTGCCAGTAGTCCCCGTGGAGGAGTGGACACTGAAGCTTTCTTT
TRBJ1-1 | TRBV14 | . | . | 15 | CASSQEGASNTEAFF | TGTGCCAGCAGCCAAGAAGGGGCCTCGAACACTGAAGCTTTCTTT
TRBJ2-7 | TRBV15 | . | . | 16 | CATSRDGWYPPYEQYF | TGTGCCACCAGCAGAGATGGCTGGTACCCACCCTACGAGCAGTACTTC
TRBJ2-7 | TRBV5-6 | . | TRBD2 | 14 | CASSGLARPYEQYF | TGTGCCAGCAGTGGACTAGCGCGCCCCTACGAGCAGTACTTC
TRBJ2-7 | TRBV5-1 | . | . | 14 | CASSTTGNSYEQYF | TGCGCCAGCAGCACGACTGGGAACTCCTACGAGCAGTACTTC
TRBJ1-6 | TRBV6-4 | few | . | 13 | CASSEGSNSPLHF | TGTGCCAGCAGTGAGGGCAGTAATTCACCCCTCCACTTT
TRBJ2-5 | TRBV4-3 | once | . | 17 | CASSQDLAGLPSETQYF | TGCGCCAGCAGCCAAGATCTTGCAGGGCTACCTTCGGAGACCCAGTACTTC
TRBJ2-5 | TRBV5-1 | few | . | 13 | CASAGVRKETQYF | TGCGCCAGTGCTGGGGTTCGAAAGGAGACCCAGTACTTC
TRBJ2-5 | TRBV19 | once | . | 13 | CASSTPRGETQYF | TGTGCCAGTAGTACCCCCAGAGGAGAGACCCAGTACTTC
TRBJ1-2 | TRBV19 | . | . | 15 | CASMTKGGPPSSYTF | TGTGCCAGTATGACAAAAGGGGGGCCTCCCTCGAGCTACACCTTC
TRBJ2-3 | TRBV4-3 | . | TRBD2 | 15 | CASSPERGSSDTQYF | TGCGCCAGCAGCCCAGAGCGGGGGAGTTCAGATACGCAGTATTTT
TRBJ2-3 | TRBV6-5 | . | . | 14 | CASSYEGGTNTQYF | TGTGCCAGCAGTTACGAAGGGGGGACTAATACGCAGTATTTT
TRBJ1-1 | TRBV30 | . | . | 11 | CAWSSQGDAFF | TGTGCCTGGAGTAGTCAGGGCGACGCTTTCTTT
TRBJ1-1 | TRBV11-3 | . | TRBD1 | 17 | CASSLVMSDRGTSEAFF | TGTGCCAGCAGCTTAGTAATGTCGGACAGGGGTACGAGTGAAGCTTTCTTT
TRBJ1-2 | TRBV27 | . | . | 14 | CASSLSGTNYGYTF | TGTGCCAGCAGTTTGTCCGGTACTAACTATGGCTACACCTTC
TRBJ2-3 | TRBV4-1 | . | TRBD1 | 17 | CASSQEGAGGAVDTQYF | TGCGCCAGCAGCCAGGAAGGGGCAGGGGGCGCCGTAGATACGCAGTATTTT
TRBJ1-1 | TRBV11-3 | few | . | 15 | CASSLAGRGATEAFF | TGTGCCAGCAGCTTAGCCGGGAGGGGAGCCACTGAAGCTTTCTTT
TRBJ2-4 | TRBV14 | . | TRBD1 | 16 | CASSLGQGAAKNIQYF | TGTGCCAGCAGCCTGGGACAGGGGGCCGCCAAAAACATTCAGTACTTC
TRBJ2-2 | TRBV7-9 | . | . | 18 | CASSPQRWWQPNTGELFF | TGTGCCAGCAGCCCACAGCGTTGGTGGCAGCCGAACACCGGGGAGCTGTTTTTT
TRBJ2-5 | TRBV2 | . | . | 13 | CASRVEGFRTQYF | TGTGCCAGCAGGGTCGAGGGGTTTCGGACCCAGTACTTC
TRBJ2-2 | TRBV5-1 | . | . | 14 | CASSLDADTGELFF | TGCGCCAGCAGCTTGGACGCGGACACCGGGGAGCTGTTTTTT
TRBJ1-3 | TRBV5-6 | . | . | 15 | CASSLYSGSGNTIYF | TGTGCCAGCAGCTTGTATTCGGGCTCTGGAAACACCATATATTTT
TRBJ1-4 | TRBV4-3 | . | . | 12 | CASSQGSEKLFF | TGCGCCAGCAGCCAGGGGAGTGAAAAACTGTTTTTT
TRBJ2-3 | TRBV9 | . | TRBD1 | 15 | CASSAGDRVIDTQYF | TGTGCCAGCAGCGCCGGGGACAGGGTAATTGATACGCAGTATTTT
TRBJ1-5 | TRBV6-4 | once | . | 16 | CASSATDSSECQPQHF | TGTGCCAGCAGCGCTACGGACTCCTCAGAGTGTCAGCCCCAGCATTTT
TRBJ2-1 | TRBV7-2 | . | . | 15 | CASSLSADQYNEQFF | TGTGCCAGCAGCTTATCAGCAGACCAATACAATGAGCAGTTCTTC
TRBJ1-6 | TRBV7-9 | . | TRBD1 | 14 | CASSLWDRSSPLHF | TGTGCCAGCAGCTTATGGGACAGATCATCACCCCTCCACTTT
TRBJ1-1 | TRBV7-8 | . | . | 16 | CASSPPGLRTASEAFF | TGTGCCAGCAGCCCCCCCGGTCTTCGGACCGCATCTGAAGCTTTCTTT
TRBJ2-1 | TRBV7-2 | . | TRBD2 | 18 | CASSPTGTSGLRSYEQFF | TGTGCCAGCAGCCCGACCGGGACTAGCGGCCTGAGGAGCTATGAGCAGTTCTTC
TRBJ2-4 | TRBV5-4 | once | . | 13 | CASRIQGENIQYF | TGTGCCAGCAGGATACAGGGCGAAAACATTCAGTACTTC
TRBJ1-1 | TRBV6-5 | . | . | 11 | CASRGFGEAFF | TGTGCCAGCAGGGGGTTCGGAGAGGCTTTCTTT
TRBJ2-7 | TRBV6-5 | . | TRBD1 | 15 | CASSSPGQGTYEQYF | TGTGCCAGCAGTTCCCCGGGACAGGGGACCTACGAGCAGTACTTC
TRBJ1-1 | TRBV7-6 | . | . | 14 | CASSLSEQPTEAFF | TGTGCCAGCAGCTTATCCGAACAGCCGACTGAAGCTTTCTTT
TRBJ2-7 | TRBV19 | . | . | 16 | CASSISRGRSSYEQYF | TGTGCCAGTAGTATAAGCCGTGGCAGGAGCTCCTACGAGCAGTACTTC
TRBJ1-1 | TRBV20-1 | . | . | 11 | CSARRNTEAFF | TGCAGTGCTAGGAGAAACACTGAAGCTTTCTTT
TRBJ2-1 | TRBV5-1 | . | . | 14 | CASMWGGLYNEQFF | TGCGCCAGCATGTGGGGGGGGCTCTACAATGAGCAGTTCTTC
TRBJ1-5 | TRBV6-1 | . | . | 14 | CASSLYTGNQPQHF | TGTGCCAGCAGCCTATATACCGGGAATCAGCCCCAGCATTTT
TRBJ2-5 | TRBV6-5 | . | . | 15 | CASSSLQGLGETQYF | TGTGCCAGCAGTAGCCTACAGGGTCTTGGCGAGACCCAGTACTTC
TRBJ1-1 | TRBV25-1 | . | . | 14 | CASSEYWSDTEAFF | TGTGCCAGCAGTGAATATTGGTCCGACACTGAAGCTTTCTTT
TRBJ1-2 | TRBV2 | . | TRBD1 | 12 | CASKDRADGYTF | TGTGCCAGCAAGGACAGGGCGGATGGCTACACCTTC
TRBJ1-1 | TRBV18 | . | . | 17 | CASLPTPIQLMNTEAFF | TGTGCCAGCCTCCCCACGCCAATCCAGCTCATGAACACTGAAGCTTTCTTT
TRBJ2-1 | TRBV9 | . | . | 15 | CASSVGAGSYNEQFF | TGTGCCAGCAGCGTAGGGGCCGGCTCCTACAATGAGCAGTTCTTC